This T cell receptor (beta chain) was found in a study of blood T cell repertoires in COVID-19. About the research overall: Nucleic acid was either cDNA or gDNA, and it came from T cells, B-cell-depleted T cells, or PBMCs.

Using immunoSEQ multiplex PCR, the repertoire was profiled, and TCRdb retains in-frame clones only, with some absent. The sample records fewer than 250,000 clones, around 90% being singletons. The CDR3 covers 15 residues. CDR1 MDHEN and CDR2 SYDVKM come from the germline V gene. Trimming took off 5 bases at V and 0 bases at J, with 11 bases between the two ends. In this sample, this clone turned up once. The material sequenced was PBMCs or T cells enriched from blood (not recorded which). The receptor comes from a man aged 25-45 years in a cohort exposed to, infected with or recovered from COVID-19 (not recorded which). V gene TRBV28 combines with J gene TRBJ1-3; D call uncertain. CDR3 loop: CASSLDWSSGNTIYF. In DNA, the CDR3 is TGTGCCAGCAGTCTAGACTGGAGCTCTGGAAACACCATATATTTT.